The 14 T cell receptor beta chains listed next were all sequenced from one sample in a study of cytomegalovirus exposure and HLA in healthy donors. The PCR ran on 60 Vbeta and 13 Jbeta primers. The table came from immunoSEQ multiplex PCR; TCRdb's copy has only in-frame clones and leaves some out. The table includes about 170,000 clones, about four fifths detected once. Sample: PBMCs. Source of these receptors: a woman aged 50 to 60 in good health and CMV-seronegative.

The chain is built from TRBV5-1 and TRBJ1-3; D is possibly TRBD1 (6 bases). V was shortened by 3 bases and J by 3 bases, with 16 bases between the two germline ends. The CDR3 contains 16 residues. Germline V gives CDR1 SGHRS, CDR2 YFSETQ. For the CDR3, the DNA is TGCGCCAGCAGCTCCAATCCAGGGGTCCTTGGAAACACCATATATTTT. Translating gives CASSSNPGVLGNTIYF.

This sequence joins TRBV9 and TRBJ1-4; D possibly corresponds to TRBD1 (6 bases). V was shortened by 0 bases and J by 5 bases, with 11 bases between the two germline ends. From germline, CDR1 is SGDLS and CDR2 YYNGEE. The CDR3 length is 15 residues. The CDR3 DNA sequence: TGTGCCAGCAGCGTAGTAGGGGGGGGCAATGAAAAACTGTTTTTT. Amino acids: CASSVVGGGNEKLFF.

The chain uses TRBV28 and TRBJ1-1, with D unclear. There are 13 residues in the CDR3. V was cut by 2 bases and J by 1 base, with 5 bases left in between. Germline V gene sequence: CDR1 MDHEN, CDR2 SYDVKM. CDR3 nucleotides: TGTGCCAGCAGTTTAGTAGCGAACACTGAAGCTTTCTTT. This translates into CASSLVANTEAFF.

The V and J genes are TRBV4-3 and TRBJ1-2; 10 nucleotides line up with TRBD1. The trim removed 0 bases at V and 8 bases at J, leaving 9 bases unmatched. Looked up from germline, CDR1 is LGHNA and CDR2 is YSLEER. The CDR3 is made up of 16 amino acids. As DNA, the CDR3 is TGCGCCAGCAGCCAAGATCTTAAGGGGACAGGGGTCGGCTACACCTTC. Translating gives CASSQDLKGTGVGYTF.

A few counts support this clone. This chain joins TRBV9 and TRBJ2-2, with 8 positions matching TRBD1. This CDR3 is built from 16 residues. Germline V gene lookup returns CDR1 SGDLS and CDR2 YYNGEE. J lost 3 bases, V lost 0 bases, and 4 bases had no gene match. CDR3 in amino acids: CASSVATGDYTGELFF. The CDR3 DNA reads TGTGCCAGCAGCGTAGCGACAGGGGACTACACCGGGGAGCTGTTTTTT.

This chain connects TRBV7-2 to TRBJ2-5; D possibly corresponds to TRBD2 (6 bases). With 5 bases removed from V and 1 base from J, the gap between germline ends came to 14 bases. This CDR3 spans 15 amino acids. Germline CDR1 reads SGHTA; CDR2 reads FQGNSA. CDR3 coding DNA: TGTGCCAGCAGCCCACAGACTAGGTCCCAAGAGACCCAGTACTTC. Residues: CASSPQTRSQETQYF.

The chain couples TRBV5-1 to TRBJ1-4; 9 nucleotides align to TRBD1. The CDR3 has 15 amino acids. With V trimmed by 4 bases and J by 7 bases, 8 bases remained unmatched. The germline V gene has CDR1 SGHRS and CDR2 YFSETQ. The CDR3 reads CASSQGTGSGEKLFF. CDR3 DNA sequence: TGCGCCAGCAGCCAAGGGACAGGGTCGGGTGAAAAACTGTTTTTT. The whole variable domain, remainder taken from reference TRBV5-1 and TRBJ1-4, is KAGVTQTPRYLIKTRGQQVTLSCSPISGHRSVSWYQQTPGQGLQFLFEYFSETQRNKGNFPGRFSGRQFSNSRSEMNVSTLELGDSALYLCASSQGTGSGEKLFFGSGTQLSVL.

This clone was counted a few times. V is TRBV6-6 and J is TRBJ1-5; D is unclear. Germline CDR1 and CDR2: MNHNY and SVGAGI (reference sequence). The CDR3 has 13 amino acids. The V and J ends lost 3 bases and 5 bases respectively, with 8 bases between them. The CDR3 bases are TGTGCCAGCAGTTATGAGCAGGATCAGCCCCAGCATTTT. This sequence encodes CASSYEQDQPQHF.

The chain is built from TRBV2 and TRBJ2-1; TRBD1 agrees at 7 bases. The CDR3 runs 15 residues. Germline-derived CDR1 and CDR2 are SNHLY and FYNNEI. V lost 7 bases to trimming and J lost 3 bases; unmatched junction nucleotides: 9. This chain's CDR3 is CASTDDRVNYNEQFF. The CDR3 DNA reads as TGTGCCAGCACCGACGACAGGGTGAACTACAATGAGCAGTTCTTC.

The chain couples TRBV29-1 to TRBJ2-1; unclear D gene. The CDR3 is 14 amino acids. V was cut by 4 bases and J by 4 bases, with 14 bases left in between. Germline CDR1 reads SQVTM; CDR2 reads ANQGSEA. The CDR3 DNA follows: TGCAGCGTTGTGGGCGACCCTTTTTACAATGAGCAGTTCTTC. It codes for CSVVGDPFYNEQFF.

The CDR3 DNA reads TGTGCCAGCAGTCCTAATGGCAATCAGCCCCAGCATTTT. Protein product: CASSPNGNQPQHF. The rearrangement joins TRBV28 to TRBJ1-5; D is ambiguous. This CDR3 is 13 amino acids long. V lost 5 bases and J 2 bases, leaving 7 bases between the germline ends. The germline V gene has CDR1 MDHEN and CDR2 SYDVKM.

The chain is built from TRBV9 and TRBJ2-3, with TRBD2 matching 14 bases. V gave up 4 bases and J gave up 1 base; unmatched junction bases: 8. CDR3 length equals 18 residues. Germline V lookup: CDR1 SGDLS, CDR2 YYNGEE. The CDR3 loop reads CASSSGLAGGGRTDTQYF. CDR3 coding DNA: TGTGCCAGCAGCAGCGGACTAGCGGGAGGCGGTCGCACAGATACGCAGTATTTT.

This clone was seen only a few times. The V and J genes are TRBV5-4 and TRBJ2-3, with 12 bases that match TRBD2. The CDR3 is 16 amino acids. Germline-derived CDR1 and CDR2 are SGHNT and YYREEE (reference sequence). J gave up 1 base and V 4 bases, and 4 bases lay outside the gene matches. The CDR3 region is CASSKGLAGGTDTQYF. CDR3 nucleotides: TGTGCCAGCAGCAAGGGACTAGCGGGCGGCACAGATACGCAGTATTTT.

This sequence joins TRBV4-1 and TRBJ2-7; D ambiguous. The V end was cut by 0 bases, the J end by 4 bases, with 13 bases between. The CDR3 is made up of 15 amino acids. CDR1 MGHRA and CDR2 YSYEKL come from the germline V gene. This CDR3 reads CASSQEKSTRYEQYF. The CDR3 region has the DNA TGCGCCAGCAGCCAAGAGAAGTCCACTCGATACGAGCAGTACTTC.